Listed below are T cell receptor beta chains from one sample, sequenced in a study of neurological immune-mediated disorders. TCRdb fed the 5' RACE reads into MiXCR, producing one record per CDR3 protein. The sample lists about 62,000 distinct CDR3 sequences; 3.5% to 4.5% were seen once. The sample taken for sequencing was PBMCs. These receptors all stem from a woman aged 45 to 65 with multiple sclerosis. Each CDR3 is given with its conserved first and last residue. Fields, in order: V gene, D gene, clone size, J gene, CDR3 protein, CDR3 DNA. A D gene is named only where the DNA matches it firmly. Only some rows state a clone size, as once, few, many or a class for expanded clones.

>TRBV21-1|-|many|TRBJ2-1
CASSKVGLAGTSPYNEQFF
TGTGCCAGCAGCAAAGTTGGACTAGCGGGCACGAGTCCCTACAATGAGCAGTTCTTC
>TRBV4-3|TRBD1|many|TRBJ1-6
CASNNRDSNSPLNF
TGCGCCAGCAACAACCGGGACAGTAATTCACCCCTCAACTTT
>TRBV5-1|-|many|TRBJ2-1
CASSGDGGPYNEQFF
TGCGCCAGCAGCGGGGACGGGGGGCCCTACAATGAGCAGTTCTTC
>TRBV7-9|TRBD1|-|TRBJ2-2
CASSGTGDTGELFF
TGTGCCAGCAGCGGGACAGGGGACACCGGGGAGCTGTTTTTT
>TRBV20-1|-|medium-sized|TRBJ2-2
CSASRPTGELFF
TGCAGTGCTAGCCGTCCTACCGGGGAGCTGTTTTTT
>TRBV11-2|-|many|TRBJ2-2
CASSYTGELFF
TGTGCCAGCAGCTACACCGGGGAGCTGTTTTTT
>TRBV10-3|TRBD1|many|TRBJ1-2
CAIRWDRDYGYTF
TGTGCCATCAGATGGGACAGGGACTATGGCTACACCTTC
>TRBV7-2|TRBD2|few|TRBJ2-6
CASSLGLAASSGANVLTF
TGTGCCAGCAGCTTAGGACTAGCTGCCAGCTCTGGGGCCAACGTCCTGACTTTC
>TRBV20-1|-|many|TRBJ2-5
CSAIPGFGQETQYF
TGCAGTGCTATCCCAGGATTTGGACAAGAGACCCAGTACTTC
>TRBV7-3|-|many|TRBJ2-5
CASSLNHEETQYF
TGTGCCAGCAGCTTAAATCATGAGGAGACCCAGTACTTC
>TRBV9|-|few|TRBJ1-3
CASSLSGQSLSGNTIYF
TGTGCCAGCAGCTTATCTGGACAGTCCTTATCTGGAAACACCATATATTTT
>TRBV4-3|-|many|TRBJ2-7
CASSQARFYEQYF
TGCGCCAGCAGCCAAGCTAGGTTCTACGAGCAGTACTTC
>TRBV4-2|TRBD2|many|TRBJ2-1
CASSQEALAGGEQFF
TGTGCCAGCAGCCAAGAAGCACTAGCGGGAGGTGAGCAGTTCTTC
>TRBV29-1|-|many|TRBJ2-1
CSVEPAYGNEQFF
TGCAGCGTTGAACCCGCCTACGGAAATGAGCAGTTCTTC
>TRBV5-6|-|many|TRBJ1-1
CASSFTSEAFF
TGTGCCAGCAGCTTCACCAGTGAAGCTTTCTTT
>TRBV6-6|-|many|TRBJ2-5
CASSLGGTQYF
TGTGCCAGCAGCCTCGGAGGGACCCAGTACTTC
>TRBV20-1|TRBD2|many|TRBJ2-7
CSASPPTSGFYEQYF
TGCAGTGCTAGCCCTCCGACTAGCGGGTTCTACGAGCAGTACTTC
>TRBV20-1|TRBD2|many|TRBJ2-2
CSARDTSGRAPTGELFF
TGCAGTGCTAGAGATACTAGCGGGAGGGCCCCCACCGGGGAGCTGTTTTTT
>TRBV5-1|TRBD1|many|TRBJ2-7
CASSPTGDYEQYF
TGCGCCAGCAGCCCAACAGGGGACTACGAGCAGTACTTC
>TRBV7-9|TRBD2|many|TRBJ2-1
CASSLGSLAGGPGSYNEQFF
TGTGCCAGCAGCTTAGGATCCCTAGCGGGAGGGCCCGGCTCCTACAATGAGCAGTTCTTC
>TRBV20-1|-|many|TRBJ1-1
CSASSGGTMNTEAFF
TGCAGTGCTAGCTCGGGGGGGACTATGAACACTGAAGCTTTCTTT
>TRBV2|TRBD2|many|TRBJ2-7
CASSVASGSIYEQYF
TGTGCCAGCAGTGTGGCTAGCGGGAGTATCTACGAGCAGTACTTC
>TRBV20-1|TRBD1|many|TRBJ2-7
CSATRQGHSYEQYF
TGCAGTGCAACCAGACAGGGGCACTCCTACGAGCAGTACTTC
>TRBV18|-|many|TRBJ2-5
CASSPLSDSAGAQYF
TGTGCCAGCTCACCACTCTCGGACAGCGCGGGGGCCCAGTACTTC
>TRBV5-1|TRBD2|many|TRBJ2-5
CASSPLGAGGKETQYF
TGCGCCAGCAGCCCCCTAGGAGCGGGGGGCAAAGAGACCCAGTACTTC
>TRBV4-1|-|many|TRBJ1-1
CASSQNSAEAFF
TGCGCCAGCAGCCAAAACTCTGCTGAAGCTTTCTTT
>TRBV5-1|TRBD1|many|TRBJ1-1
CASSLGKYRGVATEAFF
TGCGCCAGCAGCTTGGGGAAATACAGGGGCGTTGCCACTGAAGCTTTCTTT
>TRBV20-1|-|many|TRBJ2-1
CSGSGSQAERVNEQFF
TGCAGTGGTTCGGGGAGTCAAGCGGAGCGGGTGAATGAGCAGTTCTTC
>TRBV30|-|few|TRBJ2-1
CAWSGWQGSYNEQFF
TGTGCCTGGAGTGGGTGGCAGGGGTCCTACAATGAGCAGTTCTTC
>TRBV12-3/TRBV12-4|-|many|TRBJ1-5
CASGKTDYSNQPQHF
TGTGCCAGTGGAAAGACAGACTATAGCAATCAGCCCCAGCATTTT
>TRBV4-3|TRBD1|few|TRBJ1-1
CASSQDSPGGAVGEACF
TGCGCCAGCAGCCAAGATTCCCCAGGGGGCGCGGTCGGTGAAGCTTGCTTT
>TRBV6-6|-|few|TRBJ2-1
CASSYSPSQNEQFF
TGTGCCAGCAGTTACTCGCCTAGCCAGAATGAGCAGTTCTTC
>TRBV29-1|TRBD1|many|TRBJ1-4
CSVGQGGNEKLFF
TGCAGCGTGGGACAGGGGGGGAATGAAAAACTGTTTTTT
>TRBV14|TRBD2|many|TRBJ2-1
CASTVAGGNEQFF
TGTGCCAGCACCGTGGCGGGAGGGAATGAGCAGTTCTTC
>TRBV7-9|TRBD1|many|TRBJ2-7
CASSLLTGFEQYF
TGTGCCAGCAGCCTCCTGACAGGGTTCGAGCAGTACTTC
>TRBV29-1|-|many|TRBJ1-1
CSVVWFRAALMNTEAFF
TGCAGCGTTGTCTGGTTTAGGGCGGCCCTTATGAACACTGAAGCTTTCTTT
>TRBV5-1|TRBD1|many|TRBJ2-7
CASSRYRDRAYEQYF
TGCGCCAGCAGCCGATACCGGGACAGGGCCTACGAGCAGTACTTC
>TRBV4-3|TRBD2|many|TRBJ2-1
CASSLAGGSDEQFF
TGCGCCAGCAGCCTAGCGGGAGGTAGCGATGAGCAGTTCTTC
>TRBV5-1|-|many|TRBJ2-1
CASSWTADNEQFF
TGCGCCAGCAGCTGGACCGCAGACAATGAGCAGTTCTTC
>TRBV20-1|TRBD2|many|TRBJ2-1
CSESPGLADNEQFF
TGCAGTGAATCGCCGGGACTAGCGGACAATGAGCAGTTCTTC
>TRBV7-2|-|many|TRBJ1-5
CASSLRAGPNQPQHF
TGTGCCAGCAGCTTAAGGGCAGGTCCCAATCAGCCCCAGCATTTT